This entry lists 22 T cell receptor beta chains sequenced from one sample in a study of CD8+ T cells in alopecia areata. Treatment meaning: oral pan-JAK inhibitor, 5-10 mg twice daily. RNA was isolated and reverse transcribed to cDNA, the sequencing template. The repertoire was sequenced with immunoSEQ multiplex PCR; TCRdb's copy has only in-frame clones and lacks some. The data show approximately 300,000 clones, roughly 60% seen once. Material: CD4+ T cells sorted from blood, obtained at week 24, from a patient treated with tofacitinib. All receptors come from a human donor with alopecia areata.

V gene TRBV5-1 combines with J gene TRBJ1-2; D is uncertain. Germline CDR1 and CDR2: SGHRS and YFSETQ. V was trimmed by 4 bases and J by 2 bases, leaving 18 bases between them. This CDR3 has 16 residues. The CDR3 here is CASSGAGNYINYGYTF. DNA for the CDR3: TGCGCCAGCAGCGGCGCCGGGAACTACATAAACTATGGCTACACCTTC.

The rearrangement links TRBV2 to TRBJ2-5; 7 nucleotides agree with TRBD1. The V segment lost 5 bases and the J segment 3 bases; nucleotides outside the gene matches: 3. CDR3 length equals 13 residues. Germline assignment: CDR1 SNHLY and CDR2 FYNNEI. CDR3 in amino acids: CASSSDREETQYF. CDR3 DNA sequence: TGTGCCAGCAGTTCTGACAGGGAAGAGACCCAGTACTTC.

This clone appeared a few times. The CDR3 protein is CASSSGTSFSSYNSPLHF. For the CDR3, the DNA is TGTGCCAGCAGTTCCGGGACATCCTTCAGCTCCTATAATTCACCCCTCCACTTT. V and J are TRBV5-4 and TRBJ1-6; D might be TRBD1 (6 bases). The CDR3 sequence is 18 residues long. Germline CDR1 reads SGHNT; CDR2 reads YYREEE (reference sequence). The V and J ends lost 5 bases and 0 bases respectively, with 18 bases between them. Looking up the rest from reference TRBV5-4 and TRBJ1-6 gives the full variable domain: ETGVTQSPTHLIKTRGQQVTLRCSSQSGHNTVSWYQQALGQGPQFIFQYYREEENGRGNFPPRFSGLQFPNYSSELNVNALELDDSALYLCASSSGTSFSSYNSPLHFGNGTRLTVT.

The CDR3 DNA is TGCGCCAGCAGCTTGCTGACCTCGGGAGGGGCCAACGTCCTGACTTTC. It yields the protein CASSLLTSGGANVLTF. J is TRBJ2-6 and V is TRBV5-1; D perhaps matches TRBD2 (5 bases). The germline V gene has CDR1 SGHRS and CDR2 YFSETQ. The CDR3 runs to 16 residues. V was shortened by 1 base and J by 4 bases, with 12 bases between the two germline ends.

This clone was counted between two and nine times. CDR3 sequence reads: CAWSALPGQPQHF. Here the CDR3 DNA reads TGTGCCTGGAGTGCCCTCCCGGGACAGCCCCAGCATTTT. The J gene is TRBJ1-5, the V gene TRBV30, with unresolved D. Trimming pared 1 base from V and 7 bases from J, leaving 11 bases between. The CDR3 totals 13 residues. Germline values: CDR1 GTSNPN, CDR2 SVGIG (reference sequence).

CDR3 nucleotide sequence: TGCGCCAGCAGCGCGGACGGGGGGGCGACGGAAGAGCAGTACTTC. The encoded protein is CASSADGGATEEQYF. The gene calls are TRBV5-1 and TRBJ2-7; 8 positions agree with TRBD2. CDR3 length: 15 amino acids. V gave up 4 bases and J gave up 7 bases; unmatched junction bases: 13. Germline CDR1 and CDR2: SGHRS and YFSETQ.

The chain carries TRBV29-1 and TRBJ2-5, with TRBD1 matching over 11 bases. Germline assignment: CDR1 SQVTM and CDR2 ANQGSEA. Trimming took 6 bases from V and 5 from J; bases not matched to a gene: 8. This CDR3 comprises 14 residues. The CDR3 bases are TGCAGCGTGGACAGGGGGCTAGGAGATGAGACCCAGTACTTC. Translation gives CSVDRGLGDETQYF.

The chain is built from TRBV5-1 and TRBJ2-4, with D tentatively TRBD1 (6 bases). Germline V gene sequence: CDR1 SGHRS, CDR2 YFSETQ. The CDR3 is 14 residues long. V was shortened by 4 bases and J by 9 bases, with 17 bases between the two germline ends. The CDR3 DNA reads as TGCGCCAGCAGCCCGGAGCCAGGGGTGGGCATTCAGTACTTC. This codes for CASSPEPGVGIQYF.

The V gene is TRBV30, the J gene TRBJ1-2; 8 nucleotides agree with TRBD1. V was clipped by 4 bases and J by 5 bases; unmatched bases: 6. Germline V gives CDR1 GTSNPN, CDR2 SVGIG (reference sequence). This CDR3 region has 13 residues. The CDR3, as DNA: TGTGCCTGGACCCCGGACAGGGTGTATGGCTACACCTTC. It is translated as CAWTPDRVYGYTF.

The chain recombines TRBV27 with TRBJ2-2; 12 nucleotides align to TRBD2. The CDR3 covers 15 residues. Germline values: CDR1 MNHEY, CDR2 SMNVEV (reference sequence). After removal of 4 bases from V and 14 bases from J, the junction contained 11 bases not matched to a gene. The CDR3 protein is CASSYSRLAGGNLFF. In DNA form, the CDR3 reads TGTGCCAGCAGTTATTCTCGGCTAGCGGGGGGGAACCTGTTTTTT.

The chain couples TRBV4-1 to TRBJ1-2; TRBD1 aligns across 7 bases. The V and J ends lost 0 bases and 3 bases, in that order; junction bases with no gene match: 7. In germline, CDR1 is MGHRA, CDR2 YSYEKL. The CDR3 runs to 16 residues. The CDR3 reads CASSQDPTGRDYGYTF. CDR3 sequence (DNA): TGCGCCAGCAGCCAAGATCCGACAGGGAGGGACTATGGCTACACCTTC.

This chain connects TRBV5-1 to TRBJ1-2; 10 positions match TRBD1. J lost 8 bases, V lost 1 base, and 8 bases had no gene match. The CDR3 contains 15 residues. The germline V gene encodes CDR1 SGHRS and CDR2 YFSETQ. CDR3 bases: TGCGCCAGCAGCTTGCGACAGGGGGCTTCTCGAGGCTACACCTTC. Residues: CASSLRQGASRGYTF.

This clone was observed a handful of times. CDR3 nucleotides: TGTGCCAGCAGTTTGTCAGGGGGCGCGAACACCGGGGAGCTGTTTTTT. Translating gives CASSLSGGANTGELFF. V gene TRBV2 combines with J gene TRBJ2-2; 8 bases agree with TRBD1. Unmatched junction bases numbered 5, after V lost 5 bases and J lost 0 bases. The CDR3 spans 16 residues. From germline, CDR1 is SNHLY and CDR2 FYNNEI.

The V gene is TRBV2, the J gene TRBJ1-1; D call uncertain. The CDR3 contains 13 residues. The V end was cut by 4 bases, the J end by 1 base, with 7 bases between. Per the germline V gene, CDR1 is SNHLY and CDR2 is FYNNEI. CDR3 sequence reads: CASSVKANTEAFF. CDR3 DNA: TGTGCCAGCAGTGTTAAGGCGAACACTGAAGCTTTCTTT.

A note on this clone: The identical CDR3 is also encoded by other nucleotide sequences in the sample. The rearrangement joins TRBV30 to TRBJ1-2; D unresolved. The CDR3 runs 13 residues. V gave up 0 bases and J gave up 2 bases, with 7 bases separating them. Germline assignment: CDR1 GTSNPN and CDR2 SVGIG (reference sequence). The CDR3 loop is CAWSVLGNYGYTF. Here the CDR3 DNA reads TGTGCCTGGAGTGTACTAGGCAACTATGGCTACACCTTC. Based on the CDR3 plus reference TRBV30 and TRBJ1-2, the full variable domain is SQTIHQWPATLVQPVGSPLSLECTVEGTSNPNLYWYRQAAGRGLQLLFYSVGIGQISSEVPQNLSASRPQDRQFILSSKKLLLSDSGFYLCAWSVLGNYGYTFGSGTRLTVV.

V and J are TRBV7-9 and TRBJ1-6, with D possibly TRBD1 on 5 matching bases. The germline gives CDR1 SEHNR, CDR2 FQNEAQ (reference sequence). Trimming stripped 6 bases from V and 13 bases from J, with 13 bases between. This CDR3 is built from 12 residues. CDR3 residues: CASSSLGDPLHF. For the CDR3, the DNA is TGTGCCAGCAGTTCGCTTGGGGACCCCCTCCACTTT.

The chain uses TRBV5-5 and TRBJ2-4, with D possibly matching TRBD1 (7 bases). Per the germline V gene, CDR1 is SGHKS and CDR2 is YYEKEE (reference sequence). The CDR3 totals 15 residues. The V gene lost 3 bases and the J gene lost 5 bases, with 15 bases spanning the gap. The CDR3: CASSSGGTAENIQYF. In nucleotides, the CDR3 is TGTGCCAGCAGCTCAGGAGGGACAGCGGAAAACATTCAGTACTTC. Together with reference TRBV5-5 and TRBJ2-4, the CDR3 gives the full variable domain: DAGVTQSPTHLIKTRGQQVTLRCSPISGHKSVSWYQQVLGQGPQFIFQYYEKEERGRGNFPDRFSARQFPNYSSELNVNALLLGDSALYLCASSSGGTAENIQYFGAGTRLSVL.

This sequence joins TRBV7-2 and TRBJ1-1; D gene unclear. There are 14 residues in the CDR3. Germline V gene data show CDR1 as SGHTA and CDR2 as FQGNSA. Trimming left V 5 bases short and J 1 base short, with 11 bases between. DNA of the CDR3: TGTGCCAGCAGCCTTTCCGGGCAGAACACTGAAGCTTTCTTT. It encodes CASSLSGQNTEAFF.

This clone was recorded a few times. The CDR3 sequence is CASSLPTVNEKLFF. CDR3 DNA sequence: TGTGCCAGCAGTTTGCCCACCGTAAATGAAAAACTGTTTTTT. The chain links TRBV28 to TRBJ1-4; D unresolved. CDR3 length: 14 amino acids. Deletions cut 3 bases from V and 5 bases from J, with 10 bases between. CDR1 MDHEN and CDR2 SYDVKM come from the germline V gene.

This chain joins TRBV29-1 and TRBJ1-2, with D possibly being TRBD1 (5 bases). The CDR3 length is 15 residues. Trimming cost V 6 bases and J 4 bases, with 21 bases left between them. Germline V gene data show CDR1 as SQVTM and CDR2 as ANQGSEA. CDR3 residues: CSVPLGVGEAYGYTF. CDR3 DNA: TGCAGCGTCCCCCTAGGGGTTGGGGAAGCCTATGGCTACACCTTC.

This clone was seen more than once but under ten times. The CDR3 is CASSLSSGQGVGNQPQHF. The CDR3 DNA is TGTGCCAGCAGTTTATCCTCGGGACAGGGCGTAGGCAATCAGCCCCAGCATTTT. The chain links TRBV7-2 to TRBJ1-5, with 9 bases aligning to TRBD1. The V segment lost 6 bases and the J segment 2 bases; nucleotides outside the gene matches: 14. There are 18 residues in the CDR3. Germline V lookup: CDR1 SGHTA, CDR2 FQGNSA.

The chain links TRBV28 to TRBJ1-4; D gene ambiguous. This CDR3 is 12 amino acids long. V lost 6 bases and J 8 bases, leaving 10 bases between the germline ends. CDR1 and CDR2 (germline): MDHEN, SYDVKM. For the CDR3, the DNA is TGTGCCAGCAGGGCGGAGGTGGAAAAACTGTTTTTT. It translates to CASRAEVEKLFF.